These T cell receptor beta chains were read from a single sample in a study of tumor and adjacent non-tumor tissue in lung cancer. Each CDR3 protein gets one entry after TCRdb re-called the multiplex PCR reads with MiXCR. The sample holds 98,000 or so distinct CDR3 sequences, 75% to 90% seen once. The specimen was distant non-tumor lung tissue. These receptors originate from a man aged 55 to 70 with small cell lung cancer. Each CDR3 is given with its conserved first and last residue. The order of the fields is CDR3 DNA, CDR3 protein, V gene, J gene, clone size, D gene. A D gene is named only where the DNA matches it firmly. Expanded clones get a size class; other rows say once, few or many, or leave the size out.

DNA: TGCAGCGTTGAAGAAGGTCGTGGCTATGGCTACGCCTTC
CDR3: CSVEEGRGYGYAF
V: TRBV29-1
J: TRBJ1-2
size: NA
D: NA

DNA: TGTGCTAGCAGCTTGGGGCTAGCTGTTACCTACGAGCAGTACTTC
CDR3: CASSLGLAVTYEQYF
V: TRBV5-4
J: TRBJ2-7
size: NA
D: NA

DNA: TGTGCCAGCTCCGGGACAGAGCACAATGAGCAGTTCTTC
CDR3: CASSGTEHNEQFF
V: TRBV12-3/TRBV12-4
J: TRBJ2-1
size: NA
D: TRBD1

DNA: TGTGCTAGCATCTTTAGGGGAAGTAGGAATGAGCAGTTCTTC
CDR3: CASIFRGSRNEQFF
V: TRBV6-1
J: TRBJ2-1
size: NA
D: NA

DNA: TGCAGCGTTGAAGATGGACAGGGACTCACAGATATGCAGTGTTTT
CDR3: CSVEDGQGLTDMQCF
V: TRBV29-1
J: TRBJ2-3
size: NA
D: TRBD1

DNA: TGCGCCAGCAGCCACAAAGGAAAGCAGGGGGCCCAGTATGGCTGCACCTTC
CDR3: CASSHKGKQGAQYGCTF
V: TRBV4-1
J: TRBJ1-2
size: NA
D: TRBD1

DNA: TGTGCCAGCAGTTACCCCCCGGGGGCCGCTAGCCGAAACAATGAGCAGCTCTTC
CDR3: CASSYPPGAASRNNEQLF
V: TRBV6-2/TRBV6-3
J: TRBJ2-1
size: NA
D: NA

DNA: TGCGCCAGCAGCTTGGAGGAGGGCACAATGAGGCAGTTCTTC
CDR3: CASSLEEGTMRQFF
V: TRBV5-1
J: TRBJ2-1
size: many
D: NA

DNA: TGTGCCAGCAGTATCGGGACAGAGCACTATGAGCAGTTCTTC
CDR3: CASSIGTEHYEQFF
V: TRBV12-3/TRBV12-4
J: TRBJ2-1
size: NA
D: TRBD1

DNA: TGCACCACCAGCCATGACTTTAGCGGGATAATGTTCGGTGAGCAGTTCTTC
CDR3: CTTSHDFSGIMFGEQFF
V: TRBV4-1
J: TRBJ2-1
size: NA
D: TRBD2

DNA: TGCGCCAGCAGCCCTAGGGACAGGTTAATAGGGCAGTTCTTC
CDR3: CASSPRDRLIGQFF
V: TRBV5-1
J: TRBJ2-1
size: NA
D: TRBD1

DNA: TGTGCCACCGGGACTAGCGGGAACAATTTGCAGTTCTTC
CDR3: CATGTSGNNLQFF
V: TRBV4-2
J: TRBJ2-1
size: NA
D: TRBD2

DNA: TGTGCCAGCAGTGTTGCACCGCTAGGGCCCCAACATTTT
CDR3: CASSVAPLGPQHF
V: TRBV12-3/TRBV12-4
J: TRBJ1-5
size: NA
D: NA

DNA: TGTGCCAGCAGCCAAAATTCTAGCGGGACTTACGAGCAGTACTTC
CDR3: CASSQNSSGTYEQYF
V: TRBV4-2
J: TRBJ2-7
size: NA
D: TRBD2

DNA: TGTGCCAGCTCAGACAATGAGCAGTTCTTC
CDR3: CASSDNEQFF
V: TRBV9
J: TRBJ2-1
size: NA
D: NA

DNA: TGCGCCAGCAGCCAATACAGAAACACCGGGAAGCTGTTTTTT
CDR3: CASSQYRNTGKLFF
V: TRBV4-1
J: TRBJ2-2
size: NA
D: NA

DNA: TGTGCCAGCAGGATGACGGGGGACATCCTCTCCTACGAGGAGTACTTC
CDR3: CASRMTGDILSYEEYF
V: TRBV6-6
J: TRBJ2-7
size: NA
D: NA

DNA: TGTGCCAGCAGCTCCCTAGGGGCGGGGCTCTTGGGCTCGGAGCGGCAGTACTTT
CDR3: CASSSLGAGLLGSERQYF
V: TRBV6-1
J: TRBJ2-3
size: NA
D: NA

DNA: TGTGCCATCAAGGTAGCGGGAGCCCCTATGGGGCAGTACTTC
CDR3: CAIKVAGAPMGQYF
V: TRBV6-2/TRBV6-3
J: TRBJ2-7
size: NA
D: TRBD2

DNA: TGTGCCGTCTACCGGGACGGAAGCACAGATACGCAGTATTTT
CDR3: CAVYRDGSTDTQYF
V: TRBV30
J: TRBJ2-3
size: once
D: NA

DNA: TGTGCCATCGGGCTGTTGGATACGCAGTATTTT
CDR3: CAIGLLDTQYF
V: TRBV10-3
J: TRBJ2-3
size: NA
D: NA

DNA: TGTACCAGCAGTTCACTACAGGGGGCAGTGAGAGAGACCCAGTACTTC
CDR3: CTSSSLQGAVRETQYF
V: TRBV6-1
J: TRBJ2-5
size: NA
D: TRBD1

DNA: TGTGCCAGCGGGGAGACATATGGAGGCTACATCTTC
CDR3: CASGETYGGYIF
V: TRBV6-2/TRBV6-3
J: TRBJ1-2
size: once
D: NA

DNA: TGTGCCAGCGGGTCGGGGCCAGAGACCCAGTACTTC
CDR3: CASGSGPETQYF
V: TRBV5-4
J: TRBJ2-5
size: many
D: NA

DNA: TGCAGCGTTGAAGATCGAACTAGCGTCACCTACGAGCAGTACTTC
CDR3: CSVEDRTSVTYEQYF
V: TRBV29-1
J: TRBJ2-7
size: many
D: TRBD2

DNA: TGCGCCAGCAGCCAAGATCGGCCTTCCAGGCCTCGCCCAACTGATATGCAGTATTTT
CDR3: CASSQDRPSRPRPTDMQYF
V: TRBV4-1
J: TRBJ2-3
size: NA
D: NA

DNA: TGCAGCGAAACAACAGGAACAGATACACAGTATTTT
CDR3: CSETTGTDTQYF
V: TRBV29-1
J: TRBJ2-3
size: NA
D: NA

DNA: TGTGCCATTAGCATAGTGGGAAAGGAGACCCAGTACTTC
CDR3: CAISIVGKETQYF
V: TRBV10-3
J: TRBJ2-5
size: NA
D: NA

DNA: TGTGCCAGCAGCTTTGTTGGTAGCCCTAAGCAGTTTTTC
CDR3: CASSFVGSPKQFF
V: TRBV11-2
J: TRBJ2-1
size: NA
D: NA

DNA: TGTGCCAGCAGTTTTGAGGGGGGAAACATTCAGTACTTC
CDR3: CASSFEGGNIQYF
V: TRBV12-3/TRBV12-4
J: TRBJ2-4
size: NA
D: NA

DNA: TGTGCCAGCAGCTGGGACGTACGTTACAAAGAGCAGTTCTTC
CDR3: CASSWDVRYKEQFF
V: TRBV11-2
J: TRBJ2-1
size: NA
D: NA

DNA: TGTGCCGGCAACGTGACAGGGGCCGACGTCCTGACTTTC
CDR3: CAGNVTGADVLTF
V: TRBV6-5
J: TRBJ2-6
size: NA
D: TRBD1

DNA: TGTGCCAGCAGCTCGACTCTGTTCAGCAAAGAGCAGTTCTTC
CDR3: CASSSTLFSKEQFF
V: TRBV7-9
J: TRBJ2-1
size: NA
D: NA

DNA: TGTACCAGCTACCCCAGCCGGACTAAAGAGATCCAGTACTTC
CDR3: CTSYPSRTKEIQYF
V: TRBV6-6
J: TRBJ2-5
size: NA
D: NA

DNA: TGTGCCAGCAGCCAAGAGGGGGGTAGGACCCGGGAGCTGCTTTTT
CDR3: CASSQEGGRTRELLF
V: TRBV4-2
J: TRBJ2-2
size: NA
D: NA

DNA: TGTGCCAGCAGGGACGCACGAGAGGGCGGAGAGACACAGTACTTC
CDR3: CASRDAREGGETQYF
V: TRBV11-2
J: TRBJ2-5
size: NA
D: NA

DNA: TGTGCCAGCAGCCAAGTGCACGGGAATCAGCGCCAGCATTTT
CDR3: CASSQVHGNQRQHF
V: TRBV4-2
J: TRBJ1-5
size: NA
D: NA

DNA: TGTGCCAGCAGCTCTGCTAAGCGGGAGGGCCATCCTGAGCAGTTATTC
CDR3: CASSSAKREGHPEQLF
V: TRBV5-4
J: TRBJ2-1
size: NA
D: TRBD2

DNA: TGTGCCAGGAGACTTGACAGCGTCTATGAAAAACTGTTCTTT
CDR3: CARRLDSVYEKLFF
V: TRBV6-2/TRBV6-3
J: TRBJ1-4
size: NA
D: NA

DNA: TGTGCCAGTAGCTTAGGCCCCGGGGAGAACGCTGAAGCTTTCTTT
CDR3: CASSLGPGENAEAFF
V: TRBV11-2
J: TRBJ1-1
size: few
D: NA

DNA: TGTGCCAGCAGTTATCGGATGGAGGGGGTCTATGGCTACACCTTC
CDR3: CASSYRMEGVYGYTF
V: TRBV12-3/TRBV12-4
J: TRBJ1-2
size: NA
D: NA

DNA: TGTGTTAGTAGCAGGGGGCTGGAAACCGGGGAGCTGTTTTTT
CDR3: CVSSRGLETGELFF
V: TRBV4-2
J: TRBJ2-2
size: NA
D: TRBD1

DNA: TGCAGTGCTTCCTGGACTAGCGGGATTGGAGAGACCCAGTACTTC
CDR3: CSASWTSGIGETQYF
V: TRBV20-1
J: TRBJ2-5
size: many
D: TRBD2